This T cell receptor beta chain was sequenced for a study of blood T cell repertoires in COVID-19. Using immunoSEQ multiplex PCR, the repertoire was profiled, and TCRdb retains in-frame clones only, with some absent. The sample consists of 200,000 to 250,000 clones, 80% to 90% of them appearing once. The germline V and J ends were trimmed by 5 bases and 3 bases, with 8 bases remaining between them. The CDR3 is made up of 12 amino acids. Germline V gene data show CDR1 as SGHRS and CDR2 as YFSETQ. The genes are TRBV5-1 and TRBJ1-1; tentatively, D is TRBD1 (5 bases). What was sequenced was peripheral blood. The TCR comes from a woman in her 50s with active or convalescent COVID-19. The CDR3 bases are TGCGCCAGCAGGGGGCTCGACACTGAAGCTTTCTTT. Translating it yields CASRGLDTEAFF.